The rows below give T cell receptor beta chains drawn from one sample of a study of identical twins. TCRdb passed the 5' RACE reads through MiXCR, listing each CDR3 protein once. Of 540,000 or so distinct CDR3 sequences listed, about 20% are singletons. This sample also appeared in a second study, on yellow fever vaccine responses in identical twins.

Material for sequencing was CD4+ T cells sorted from blood. These receptors were collected from a woman aged 18-30 years in good health. The CDR3 runs from the conserved cysteine through the conserved F or W.

>TRBV2|14
CASSGTVGIYGYTF
>TRBV2|16
CASSPGLAGNKNIQYF
>TRBV27|19
CASSLWRTSGTISYNEQFF
>TRBV3-1|15
CASSQAPAGGYEQYF
>TRBV7-2|13
CASSLLQADTQYF
>TRBV5-1|14
CASSPPGTGYGYTF
>TRBV29-1|13
CSVLAGGAGELFF
>TRBV5-6|14
CASSRENPGDEQFF
>TRBV4-2|13
CASSQDPGTEAFF
>TRBV3-1|15
CASSHRQGNTGELFF
>TRBV10-3|15
CAISESRHLNTEAFF
>TRBV3-1|14
CASSPDGRTYEQYF
>TRBV2|15
CASSLGGQLTDTQYF
>TRBV5-6|15
CASSFPTGPYNEQFF
>TRBV11-2|18
CASSLVGWGQGDAYEQYF
>TRBV6-2/TRBV6-3|12
CASMGRGTEAFF
>TRBV5-1|14
CASSLGGATDTQYF
>TRBV10-3|11
CAISERYEQYF
>TRBV7-6|14
CASSLGVTQETQYF
>TRBV7-9|16
CASSSPRTSGRDEQFF
>TRBV12-5|13
CASGADRNYGYTF
>TRBV6-5|15
CASSFSGGASTEAFF
>TRBV5-1|11
CASRGREEQYF
>TRBV7-8|16
CASSRTAGASTDTQYF
>TRBV19|14
CASSGTSGIYEQYF
>TRBV7-9|16
CASSLGVTTQNTEAFF
>TRBV9|11
CASSVGSEQFF
>TRBV4-1|17
CASSHRGWAGMEHTQYF
>TRBV12-3/TRBV12-4|17
CASSLALQQGSGETQYF
>TRBV12-3/TRBV12-4|16
CASSFAWAGGHNEQFF
>TRBV24-1|18
CATSDPTPAGSSYNEQFF
>TRBV7-2|15
CASSLDWVGTLGQFF
>TRBV11-2|17
CASSLAQGPRRNTEAFF
>TRBV25-1|12
CATGSAGAEAFF
>TRBV12-3/TRBV12-4|11
CASSFRSEAFF
>TRBV7-8|14
CASLGGVSGETQYF
>TRBV24-1|17
CATSDATAGTLADTQYF
>TRBV6-1|16
CASSEIPGHLAGELFF
>TRBV24-1|18
CATSDAIPGLPSWGEQFF
>TRBV7-3|13
CASNAPSGNTIYF
>TRBV5-6|14
CASSIRGGTYEQYF